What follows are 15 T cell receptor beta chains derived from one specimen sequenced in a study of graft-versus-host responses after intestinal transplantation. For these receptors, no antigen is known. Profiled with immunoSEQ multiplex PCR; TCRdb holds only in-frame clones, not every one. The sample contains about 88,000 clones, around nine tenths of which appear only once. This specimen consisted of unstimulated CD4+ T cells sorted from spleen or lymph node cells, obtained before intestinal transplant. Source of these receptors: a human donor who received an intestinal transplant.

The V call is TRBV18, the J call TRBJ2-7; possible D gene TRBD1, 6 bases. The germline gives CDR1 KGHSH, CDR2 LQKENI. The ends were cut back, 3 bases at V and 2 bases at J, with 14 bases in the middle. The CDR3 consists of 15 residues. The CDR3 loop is CASSPAGQRAYEQYF. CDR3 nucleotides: TGTGCCAGCTCACCGGCAGGACAGAGAGCCTACGAGCAGTACTTC.

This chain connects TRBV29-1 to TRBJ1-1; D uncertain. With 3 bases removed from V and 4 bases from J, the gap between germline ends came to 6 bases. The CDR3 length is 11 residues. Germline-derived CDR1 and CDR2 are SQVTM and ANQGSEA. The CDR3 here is CSVDSSTEAFF. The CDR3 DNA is TGCAGCGTTGATTCCAGCACTGAAGCTTTCTTT.

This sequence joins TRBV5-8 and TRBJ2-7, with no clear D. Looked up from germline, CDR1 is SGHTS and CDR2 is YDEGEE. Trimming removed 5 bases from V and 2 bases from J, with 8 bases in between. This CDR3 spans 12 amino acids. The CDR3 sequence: CASREFTYEQYF. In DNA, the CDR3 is TGTGCCAGCAGGGAGTTCACCTACGAGCAGTACTTC.

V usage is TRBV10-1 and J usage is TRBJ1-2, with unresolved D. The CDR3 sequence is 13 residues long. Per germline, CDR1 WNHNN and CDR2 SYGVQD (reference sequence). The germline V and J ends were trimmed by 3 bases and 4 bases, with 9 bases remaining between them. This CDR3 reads CASSDNFGYGYTF. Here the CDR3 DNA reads TGCGCCAGCAGTGATAATTTTGGCTATGGCTACACCTTC.

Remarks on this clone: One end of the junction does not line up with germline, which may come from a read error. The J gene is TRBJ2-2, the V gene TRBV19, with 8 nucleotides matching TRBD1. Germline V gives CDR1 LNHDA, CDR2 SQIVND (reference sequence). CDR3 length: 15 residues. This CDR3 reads CASSVDRGAVGELFF. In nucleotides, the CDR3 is TGTGCCAGTAGTGTAGACAGGGGAGCTGTCGGGGAGCTGTTTTTT.

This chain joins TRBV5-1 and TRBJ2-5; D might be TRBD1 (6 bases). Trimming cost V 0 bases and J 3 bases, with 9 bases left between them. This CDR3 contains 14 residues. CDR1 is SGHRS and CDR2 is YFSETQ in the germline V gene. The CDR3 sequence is CASSLDREEETQYF. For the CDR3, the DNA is TGCGCCAGCAGCTTGGACAGGGAAGAAGAGACCCAGTACTTC.

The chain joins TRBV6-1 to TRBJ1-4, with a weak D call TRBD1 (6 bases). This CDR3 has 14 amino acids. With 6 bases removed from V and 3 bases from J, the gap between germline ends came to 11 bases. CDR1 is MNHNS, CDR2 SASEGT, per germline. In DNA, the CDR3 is TGTGCCAGCAGCCCGACAGGATCTAATGAAAAACTGTTTTTT. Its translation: CASSPTGSNEKLFF.

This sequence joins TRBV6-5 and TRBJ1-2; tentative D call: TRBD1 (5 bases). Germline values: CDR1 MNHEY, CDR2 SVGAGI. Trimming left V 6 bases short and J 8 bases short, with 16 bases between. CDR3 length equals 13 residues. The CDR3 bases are TGTGCCAGCAGGATCCAGGGAGACAAGGGCTACACCTTC. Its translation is CASRIQGDKGYTF.

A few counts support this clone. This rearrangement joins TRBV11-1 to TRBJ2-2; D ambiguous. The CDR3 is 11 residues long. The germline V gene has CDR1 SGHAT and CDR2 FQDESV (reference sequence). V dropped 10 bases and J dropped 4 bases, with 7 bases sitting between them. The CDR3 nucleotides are TGTGCCACCACCCTCACCGGGGAGCTGTTTTTT. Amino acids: CATTLTGELFF.

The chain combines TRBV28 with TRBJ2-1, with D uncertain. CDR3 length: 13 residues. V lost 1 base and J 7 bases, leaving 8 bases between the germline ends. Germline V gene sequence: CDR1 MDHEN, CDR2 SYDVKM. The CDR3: CASSLSSLNEQFF. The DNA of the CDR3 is TGTGCCAGCAGTTTATCCTCCTTGAATGAGCAGTTCTTC. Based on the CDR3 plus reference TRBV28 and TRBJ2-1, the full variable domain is DVKVTQSSRYLVKRTGEKVFLECVQDMDHENMFWYRQDPGLGLRLIYFSYDVKMKEKGDIPEGYSVSREKKERFSLILESASTNQTSMYLCASSLSSLNEQFFGPGTRLTVL.

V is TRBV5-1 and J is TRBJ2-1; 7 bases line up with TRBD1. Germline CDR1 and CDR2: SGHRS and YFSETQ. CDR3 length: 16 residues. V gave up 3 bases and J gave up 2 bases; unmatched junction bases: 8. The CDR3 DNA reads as TGCGCCAGCAGCTCGACTATAGGGGGCCCCTACAATGAGCAGTTCTTC. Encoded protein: CASSSTIGGPYNEQFF.

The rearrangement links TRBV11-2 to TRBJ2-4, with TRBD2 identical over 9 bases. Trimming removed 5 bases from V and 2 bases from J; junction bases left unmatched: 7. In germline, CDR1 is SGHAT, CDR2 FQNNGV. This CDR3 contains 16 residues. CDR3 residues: CASSAPGLATKNIQYF. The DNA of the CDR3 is TGTGCCAGCAGCGCCCCGGGACTAGCAACCAAAAACATTCAGTACTTC.

The CDR3 spells CASSFKTGGEQYF. The CDR3 nucleotides read TGTGCCAGCAGCTTCAAAACAGGGGGCGAGCAGTACTTC. V is TRBV7-2 and J is TRBJ2-7, with TRBD1 matching 8 bases. The CDR3 is made up of 13 amino acids. The V and J ends lost 3 bases and 6 bases, in that order; junction bases with no gene match: 4. Germline CDR1 SGHTA, CDR2 FQGNSA. Together with reference TRBV7-2 and TRBJ2-7, the CDR3 gives the full variable domain: GAGVSQSPSNKVTEKGKDVELRCDPISGHTALYWYRQSLGQGLEFLIYFQGNSAPDKSGLPSDRFSAERTGGSVSTLTIQRTQQEDSAVYLCASSFKTGGEQYFGPGTRLTVT.

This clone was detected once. This CDR3 is CAMGGTDTQYF. Here the CDR3 DNA reads TGTGCTATGGGGGGCACAGATACGCAGTATTTT. The chain recombines TRBV10-3 with TRBJ2-3; either TRBD1 or TRBD2 may supply D (5 bases each). From germline, CDR1 is ENHRY and CDR2 SYGVKD. The CDR3 has 11 amino acids.

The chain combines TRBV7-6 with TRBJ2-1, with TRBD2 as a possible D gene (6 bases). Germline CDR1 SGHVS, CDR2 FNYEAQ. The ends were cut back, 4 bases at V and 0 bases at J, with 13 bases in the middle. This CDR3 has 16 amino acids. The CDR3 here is CASSSLASSSYNEQFF. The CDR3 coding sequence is TGTGCCAGCAGCTCACTAGCTTCTAGCTCCTACAATGAGCAGTTCTTC.